This T cell receptor (beta chain) was profiled in a study of cytomegalovirus exposure and HLA in healthy donors. Study-level background: Unique TCRs from HLA-typed donors, 80 million to 90 million of them, were held in an early data release.

Healthy bone marrow donors made up the donors. Study observations and caveats: An assumption of roughly uniform sequencing depth across donors underlay the presence/absence analyses.

The PCR ran on 60 Vbeta and 13 Jbeta primers. Sequenced by immunoSEQ multiplex PCR; TCRdb stores in-frame clones only, minus some. This sample's table has some 55,000 clones. A remark on this clone: Its antigen is unidentified.

The source of this sequence is a man aged 18 to 29 in good health and CMV-seropositive. The sample taken for sequencing was PBMCs.

In nucleotides, the CDR3 is TGTGCCAGCAGTTACGGACAGGAAAGCACAGATACGCAGTATTTT. Translation: CASSYGQESTDTQYF. V gene TRBV6-6 combines with J gene TRBJ2-3; 7 bases are a match to TRBD1. The CDR3 is made up of 15 amino acids. J gave up 0 bases and V 2 bases, and 2 bases lay outside the gene matches. Germline V gives CDR1 MNHNY, CDR2 SVGAGI (reference sequence).